This T cell receptor (beta chain) was found in a study of cytomegalovirus exposure and HLA in healthy donors. This clone has only a few counts. Its target is unknown. Deletions cut 6 bases from V and 0 bases from J, with 8 bases between. The CDR3 is made up of 14 amino acids. Germline assignment: CDR1 MNHNY and CDR2 SVGAGI (reference sequence). Study results and caveats: Accurate HLA-A and HLA-B prediction from TCR beta sequences was reported for most subjects.

The study ran its PCR with 60 Vbeta and 13 Jbeta primers. This table comes from immunoSEQ multiplex PCR, and its TCRdb copy is limited to in-frame clones, with some not included. Of roughly 130,000 clones listed, more than 60% are singletons. V gene TRBV6-6 combines with J gene TRBJ2-2; the D is unclear. Material: PBMCs. This clonotype was sampled from a woman between 45 and 60 years old in good health and CMV-seropositive. CDR3 loop: CASRIPANTGELFF. For the CDR3, the DNA is TGTGCCAGCAGAATCCCGGCGAACACCGGGGAGCTGTTTTTT.